The 3 T cell receptor beta chains presented below share a single source sample, sequenced in a study of blood T cells in healthy people across ages. Primers used in a second PCR of roughly 6 to 11 cycles were a sample-barcoded 5' primer and a J-beta primer mix. TCRdb itself ran the 5' RACE reads through MiXCR, one entry per CDR3 protein. Among some 1.1 million distinct CDR3 sequences listed, less than 45% were seen once. The specimen sequenced was blood. The receptors here all came from a man aged 18-30 years in good health.

The chain has TRBV6-5 and TRBJ2-1, with D possibly matching TRBD2 (5 bases). CDR3 length equals 18 residues. V was pared by 2 bases and J by 1 base, with 18 bases between. CDR1 and CDR2 from the germline V gene are MNHEY and SVGAGI. CDR3 DNA sequence: TGTGCCAGCAGTTACGATGGTCCGGGGTCCACTTCCTACAATGAGCAGTTCTTC. Its translation is CASSYDGPGSTSYNEQFF.

This chain uses TRBV29-1 with TRBJ1-5, with D possibly TRBD1 on 6 matching bases. This CDR3 comprises 13 residues. Trimming removed 6 bases at V and 6 bases at J, with 15 bases between. Per germline, CDR1 SQVTM and CDR2 ANQGSEA. The CDR3 reads CSVEGGAGQPQHF. CDR3 sequence (DNA): TGCAGCGTCGAGGGGGGGGCGGGTCAGCCCCAGCATTTT.

J is TRBJ2-2 and V is TRBV6-5; possible D gene TRBD2, 5 bases. Germline V CDR1 and CDR2: MNHEY, SVGAGI. Deletions cut 6 bases from V and 4 bases from J, with 9 bases between. This CDR3 is 13 amino acids long. CDR3 in amino acids: CASSPSGTGELFF. The DNA for the CDR3 is TGTGCCAGCAGCCCCAGCGGCACCGGGGAGCTGTTTTTT.